This T cell receptor beta chain was captured by sequencing in a study of PD-L1 blockade in urothelial cancer. Trimming pared 1 base from V and 4 bases from J, leaving 11 bases between. The CDR3 has 14 amino acids. Per the germline V gene, CDR1 is GTSNPN and CDR2 is SVGIG (reference sequence). The table came from immunoSEQ multiplex PCR; TCRdb's copy has only in-frame clones and leaves some out. The sample lists about 81,000 clones; 89% were seen once. The time point was: pretreatment peripheral blood. This sample comprised PBMCs, obtained around atezolizumab (anti-PD-L1) treatment. The origin of this receptor is an elderly woman with urothelial cancer. The chain has TRBV30 and TRBJ1-3; D possibly corresponds to TRBD1 (6 bases). The CDR3 reads CAWSDRGAGNTIYF. CDR3 DNA: TGTGCCTGGAGTGATCGGGGGGCCGGAAACACCATATATTTT.